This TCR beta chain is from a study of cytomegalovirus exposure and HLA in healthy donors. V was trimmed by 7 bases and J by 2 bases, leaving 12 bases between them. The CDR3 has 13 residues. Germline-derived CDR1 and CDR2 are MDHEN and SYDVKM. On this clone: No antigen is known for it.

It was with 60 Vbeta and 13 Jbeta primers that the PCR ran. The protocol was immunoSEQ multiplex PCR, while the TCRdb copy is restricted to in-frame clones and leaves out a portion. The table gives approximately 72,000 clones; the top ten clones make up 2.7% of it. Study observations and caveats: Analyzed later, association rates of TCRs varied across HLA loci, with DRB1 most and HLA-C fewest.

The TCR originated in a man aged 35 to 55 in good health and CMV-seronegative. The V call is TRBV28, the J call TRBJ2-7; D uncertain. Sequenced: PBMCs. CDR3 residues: CASTPGFTYEQYF. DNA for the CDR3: TGTGCCAGCACCCCCGGGTTCACCTACGAGCAGTACTTC.